The sequence of this T cell receptor (beta chain) was determined in a study of blood T cell repertoires in COVID-19. The CDR3 consists of 15 residues. Trimming took 5 bases from V and 0 from J, leaving 13 bases between them. Per germline, CDR1 SEHNR and CDR2 FQNEAQ (reference sequence). Clones were read by immunoSEQ multiplex PCR, and TCRdb kept only the in-frame ones, dropping some. This sample has 120,000 or so clones; about 81% occur once, and the top ten carry more than 3%. The origin of this receptor is a woman aged 50 to 65 with acute or convalescent COVID-19. This chain connects TRBV7-9 to TRBJ1-2; D remains unclear. Sequencing was performed on peripheral blood. This chain's CDR3 is CASSLGLAANYGYTF. CDR3 coding DNA: TGTGCCAGCAGCCTAGGGCTGGCTGCTAACTATGGCTACACCTTC.